These T cell receptor beta chains were read from a single sample in a study of shared clonotypes between healthy human individuals. Assay: immunoSEQ multiplex PCR; the TCRdb copy retains only in-frame clones and omits some. The sample contains over a million clones, roughly 96% of which appear only once. Sample: naive CD4+ T cells sorted from blood. The receptors were sampled from a man aged 30 to 39 in good health. Each CDR3 is given with its conserved first and last residue. A D gene is named only where the DNA matches it firmly. Some rows have no size entry. The others give once, few or many, or a class for an expanded clone.

V gene	clone size	D gene	J gene	CDR3 protein	CDR3 DNA
TRBV5-1	NA	NA	TRBJ1-1	CASSLGPNTEAFF	TGCGCCAGCAGCTTGGGCCCGAACACTGAAGCTTTCTTT
TRBV9	once	NA	TRBJ2-2	CASSVGPSHTGELFF	TGTGCCAGCAGCGTCGGACCATCCCACACCGGGGAGCTGTTTTTT
TRBV29-1	NA	NA	TRBJ2-5	CSFRQETQYF	TGCAGCTTTAGGCAAGAGACCCAGTACTTC
TRBV18	NA	TRBD1	TRBJ1-4	CASSQTTGGFANEKLFF	TGTGCCAGCTCCCAAACGACAGGGGGCTTCGCTAATGAAAAACTGTTTTTT
TRBV18	NA	NA	TRBJ2-2	CASSPVNAENTGELFF	TGTGCCAGCTCACCCGTCAATGCGGAGAACACCGGGGAGCTGTTTTTT
TRBV10-2	NA	NA	TRBJ2-7	CASSVWGNSYEQYF	TGCGCCAGCAGTGTCTGGGGTAACTCCTACGAGCAGTACTTC
TRBV4-1	NA	NA	TRBJ1-4	CASSQWTAATNEKLFF	TGCGCCAGCAGCCAATGGACAGCTGCAACTAATGAAAAACTGTTTTTT
TRBV2	NA	NA	TRBJ2-2	CATIGTDNTGELFF	TGTGCCACGATTGGAACCGACAACACCGGGGAGCTGTTTTTT
TRBV2	NA	TRBD2	TRBJ2-7	CAGGLAGVDEQYF	TGTGCCGGGGGGTTAGCGGGAGTGGACGAGCAGTACTTC
TRBV11-1	NA	NA	TRBJ2-5	CASSLAERRHQETQYF	TGTGCCAGCAGCTTAGCAGAGCGAAGACACCAAGAGACCCAGTACTTC
TRBV28	NA	TRBD2	TRBJ2-7	CASSFPPSGGSYEQYF	TGTGCCAGCAGTTTCCCTCCCTCGGGGGGGTCCTACGAGCAGTACTTC
TRBV11-2	NA	NA	TRBJ1-4	CASSFKQGFGEKLFF	TGTGCCAGCAGCTTTAAACAGGGATTCGGTGAAAAACTGTTTTTT
TRBV9	NA	NA	TRBJ2-1	CASSAKRISYNEQFF	TGTGCCAGCAGCGCCAAGCGGATCTCCTACAATGAGCAGTTCTTC
TRBV18	NA	NA	TRBJ2-3	CASSRNPTDTQYF	TGTGCCAGCTCCCGGAATCCCACAGATACGCAGTATTTT
TRBV7-8	NA	NA	TRBJ2-3	CASSLNRRLAASTDTQYF	TGTGCCAGCAGCTTAAATCGCCGGCTAGCAGCTAGCACAGATACGCAGTATTTT
TRBV29-1	NA	NA	TRBJ1-1	CSVDATGQVGAFF	TGCAGCGTTGACGCAACAGGGCAGGTCGGAGCTTTCTTT
TRBV5-1	NA	TRBD1	TRBJ2-7	CASSEDRAYYEQYF	TGCGCCAGCAGCGAGGACAGGGCATACTACGAGCAGTACTTC
TRBV4-2	NA	NA	TRBJ1-2	CASSQDRSGVGGYTF	TGTGCCAGCAGCCAAGATCGGTCTGGGGTGGGTGGCTACACCTTC
TRBV10-3	NA	NA	TRBJ2-3	CAISESDSSPDTQYF	TGTGCCATCAGTGAGTCGGACAGTTCCCCAGATACGCAGTATTTT
TRBV9	NA	TRBD2	TRBJ2-7	CASSVAGGSPYEQYF	TGTGCCAGCAGCGTAGCCGGCGGGAGCCCCTACGAGCAGTACTTC
TRBV7-2	NA	TRBD2	TRBJ2-1	CASSPPGLAGGEQFF	TGTGCCAGCAGCCCACCAGGACTAGCGGGGGGTGAGCAGTTCTTC
TRBV6-1	NA	NA	TRBJ2-2	CASSEAIGRVAAGELFF	TGTGCCAGCAGTGAAGCTATCGGTCGGGTGGCTGCCGGGGAGCTGTTTTTT
TRBV5-1	NA	NA	TRBJ2-7	CASSMSGAGYEQYF	TGCGCCAGCTCTATGTCAGGGGCGGGCTACGAGCAGTACTTC
TRBV15	once	TRBD2	TRBJ2-3	CATSHESSGRVDTQYF	TGTGCCACCAGCCACGAGTCTAGCGGGAGGGTAGATACGCAGTATTTT
TRBV15	NA	TRBD1	TRBJ2-1	CATSRGDRENEQFF	TGTGCCACCAGCAGAGGGGACAGGGAAAATGAGCAGTTCTTC
TRBV18	once	NA	TRBJ1-1	CASSPTGPNTEAFF	TGTGCCAGCTCACCGACAGGACCGAACACTGAAGCTTTCTTT
TRBV11-3	NA	NA	TRBJ2-3	CASSSTGSGTDTQYF	TGTGCCAGCAGCTCGACCGGGTCAGGGACAGATACGCAGTATTTT
TRBV18	NA	NA	TRBJ2-1	CASALAAQVYNEQFF	TGTGCCAGCGCATTAGCGGCCCAGGTCTACAATGAGCAGTTCTTC
TRBV7-2	NA	NA	TRBJ2-1	CASSSSHFGQFF	TGTGCCAGCAGCTCCTCCCACTTTGGGCAGTTCTTC
TRBV7-8	once	NA	TRBJ2-5	CASSLGTQETQYF	TGTGCCAGCAGCCTCGGGACGCAAGAGACCCAGTACTTC
TRBV18	once	TRBD1	TRBJ1-4	CASSVTGNNEKLFF	TGTGCCAGCTCAGTGACAGGGAATAATGAAAAACTGTTTTTT
TRBV18	NA	TRBD1	TRBJ1-1	CASSPQFTQGMNTEAFF	TGTGCCAGCTCACCGCAATTTACACAGGGGATGAACACTGAAGCTTTCTTT
TRBV6-5	NA	NA	TRBJ2-7	CASSYGGSGGHEQYF	TGTGCCAGCAGTTACGGTGGAAGTGGCGGCCACGAGCAGTACTTC
TRBV2	NA	NA	TRBJ2-3	CASSGGSDTQYF	TGTGCCAGCAGTGGGGGTTCAGATACGCAGTATTTT
TRBV5-1	NA	NA	TRBJ2-2	CASSLALGGAEELFF	TGCGCCAGCAGCTTGGCCCTGGGTGGAGCGGAGGAGCTGTTTTTT
TRBV10-3	NA	TRBD2	TRBJ2-1	CAISESGGPYNEQFF	TGTGCCATCAGTGAGTCGGGAGGGCCCTACAATGAGCAGTTCTTC
TRBV5-1	NA	TRBD2	TRBJ2-3	CASTPPRAGDSLRTDTQYF	TGCGCCAGTACCCCGCCGCGAGCGGGAGACTCTCTTCGCACAGATACGCAGTATTTT
TRBV5-8	NA	NA	TRBJ1-5	CASSFGPDQPQHF	TGTGCCAGCAGCTTTGGACCGGATCAGCCCCAGCATTTT
TRBV2	NA	NA	TRBJ1-5	CASSEGHNQPQHF	TGTGCCAGCAGTGAGGGGCACAATCAGCCCCAGCATTTT
TRBV5-1	once	NA	TRBJ2-1	CASSLPTSPSSYNEQFF	TGCGCCAGCAGCTTACCAACTAGCCCGAGCTCCTACAATGAGCAGTTCTTC
TRBV2	NA	TRBD1	TRBJ2-2	CASKNRGQNTGELFF	TGTGCCAGCAAAAACAGGGGCCAAAACACCGGGGAGCTGTTTTTT
TRBV11-2	NA	TRBD2	TRBJ2-1	CASSLELAGGAYNEQFF	TGTGCCAGCAGCTTAGAGCTAGCGGGAGGTGCCTACAATGAGCAGTTCTTC
TRBV19	NA	NA	TRBJ1-5	CASSIRHNQPQHF	TGTGCCAGTAGTATTAGGCACAATCAGCCCCAGCATTTT
TRBV2	NA	TRBD2	TRBJ2-3	CASSLLAGGRGTQYF	TGTGCCAGCTCACTACTAGCGGGAGGGAGGGGTACGCAGTATTTT
TRBV30	NA	TRBD1	TRBJ1-3	CAWSARGRSGNTIYF	TGTGCCTGGAGTGCCAGGGGGCGAAGTGGAAACACCATATATTTT
TRBV19	NA	TRBD1	TRBJ1-5	CASSTQWANRGSNQPQHF	TGTGCCAGTAGTACACAGTGGGCGAACAGGGGTAGCAATCAGCCCCAGCATTTT
TRBV10-3	NA	TRBD1	TRBJ2-7	CAIRTGGVYEQYF	TGTGCCATCAGAACAGGGGGCGTCTACGAGCAGTACTTC
TRBV7-9	NA	TRBD2	TRBJ2-1	CASSLSSGRRSYNEQFF	TGTGCCAGCAGCTTATCCAGCGGGAGACGGTCCTACAATGAGCAGTTCTTC
TRBV5-1	NA	NA	TRBJ2-5	CASSSGPQETQYF	TGCGCCAGCAGCTCGGGACCCCAAGAGACCCAGTACTTC
TRBV7-9	NA	NA	TRBJ1-2	CASSSRNPNRERGYTF	TGTGCCAGCAGCTCGCGAAACCCGAACAGGGAACGAGGCTACACCTTC
TRBV30	NA	NA	TRBJ2-2	CAWTPLGGGVGELFF	TGTGCCTGGACGCCGCTAGGTGGGGGAGTCGGGGAGCTGTTTTTT